This T cell receptor beta chain was obtained from a study of cytomegalovirus exposure and HLA in healthy donors. General study results and limits: In an earlier analysis, productive rearrangement rates for most beta V segments clustered near 87% or 30%. As immune exposure information, only CMV serostatus was available. In a later analysis, TCR association rates varied by HLA locus: DRB1 most, HLA-C fewest. An assumption of roughly uniform sequencing depth across donors underlay the presence/absence analyses.

Researchers ran the PCR with 60 Vbeta and 13 Jbeta primers. The method was immunoSEQ multiplex PCR; TCRdb's version includes in-frame clones alone and lacks a portion of them. The sample has 160,000 or so clones; around 80% are singletons. Germline loops: CDR1 SGHNT, CDR2 YYREEE (reference sequence). V lost 0 bases and J 0 bases, leaving 9 bases between the germline ends. The CDR3 extends over 16 amino acids. This clone was counted only a few times. Its target is unknown. Sequencing used PBMCs. The receptor was derived from a male donor in good health and CMV-seropositive. This chain uses TRBV5-4 with TRBJ2-2; D may be TRBD1 (6 bases). CDR3 sequence: CASSLGQDPNTGELFF. The CDR3 DNA follows: TGTGCCAGCAGCTTGGGACAGGACCCGAACACCGGGGAGCTGTTTTTT.